The source of this T cell receptor (beta chain) is a study of cytomegalovirus exposure and HLA in healthy donors. PCR amplification relied on 60 Vbeta primers (plus 13 Jbeta primers). The assay was immunoSEQ multiplex PCR, and TCRdb's table has in-frame clones only and misses some. Found here are tens of thousands of clones, 70% to 80% of them singletons; the top ten hold about 1.5%. The CDR3 has 14 residues. Looked up from germline, CDR1 is SGHAT and CDR2 is FQNNGV. Trimming stripped 5 bases from V and 1 base from J, with 9 bases between. Source material: PBMCs. V gene TRBV11-2 combines with J gene TRBJ1-3; D uncertain. The receptor was derived from a female donor in good health and CMV-seronegative. This CDR3 reads CASSTIRSGNTIYF. For the CDR3, the DNA is TGTGCCAGCAGCACCATCAGGTCTGGAAACACCATATATTTT.